These T cell receptor beta chains were read from a single sample in a study of OX40 agonist ivuxolimab in advanced cancers. Libraries were prepared by immunoSEQ multiplex PCR; TCRdb keeps only in-frame clonotypes and omits some of them. The table shows tens of thousands of clones, with 94% occurring only once. The input for sequencing was CD4+ or CD8+ T cells sorted from blood, taken in a trial of the OX40 agonist ivuxolimab. All receptors come from an adult with an advanced solid tumor such as melanoma, head and neck, liver or kidney cancer. The CDR3 runs from the conserved cysteine through the conserved F or W. The D gene is left open where the match is weak. Some rows have no size entry. The others give once, few or many, or a class for an expanded clone.

abundance,v_gene,d_gene,j_gene,CDR3nt,CDR3aa
.,TRBV27,TRBD1,TRBJ1-2,TGTGCCAGCAGTCTAGACAGGGGTGAAGGCTACACCTTC,CASSLDRGEGYTF
.,TRBV14,.,TRBJ2-3,TGTGCCAGCAGTCTGGACAGAAGCACAGATACGCAGTATTTT,CASSLDRSTDTQYF
.,TRBV9,.,TRBJ1-1,TGTGCCAGCAGCGAGGGGGGTAACACTGAAGCTTTCTTT,CASSEGGNTEAFF
.,TRBV12-5,.,TRBJ2-7,TGTGCTAGTGGTTTGTCCACCTTCCCGTACTTC,CASGLSTFPYF
.,TRBV4-3,.,TRBJ2-1,TGCGCCAGCAGCCAAGATTGGGGGGCCTCGTACAATGAGCAGTTCTTC,CASSQDWGASYNEQFF
.,TRBV6-5,TRBD1,TRBJ2-7,TGTGCCAGCACCCCTGAGACAGGGGTCGGCTACGAGCAGTACTTC,CASTPETGVGYEQYF
once,TRBV7-2,.,TRBJ2-2,TGTGCCAGCAGCCCGACTAGGTCCGGGGAGCTGTTTTTT,CASSPTRSGELFF
.,TRBV4-2,.,TRBJ2-3,TGTGCCAGCAGCCAAGACTTGGCCATTTGGGGAGCAGATACGCAGTATTTT,CASSQDLAIWGADTQYF
.,TRBV7-8,TRBD2,TRBJ2-3,TGTGCCAGCAGCTTGTTCGGGGGGAGAGGGGGCACAGATACGCAGTATTTT,CASSLFGGRGGTDTQYF
.,TRBV7-6,.,TRBJ2-1,TGTGCCAGCAGCTTAGGTCTAGCCGCGAATGAGCAGTTCTTC,CASSLGLAANEQFF
.,TRBV27,TRBD1,TRBJ2-7,TGTGCCAGCAGTTTCGGGACAGTTGACTACGAGCAGTACTTC,CASSFGTVDYEQYF
.,TRBV9,TRBD1,TRBJ1-2,TGTGCCAGCAGCGTAGCGGGGGGACAGGTATCCCCGGAGGGCTACACCTTC,CASSVAGGQVSPEGYTF
.,TRBV28,TRBD1,TRBJ2-7,TGTGCCAGCAGTGACCCGACAGGGGTCGGATCCTACGAGCAGTACTTC,CASSDPTGVGSYEQYF
.,TRBV5-4,.,TRBJ2-7,TGTGCCAGCAGCTTGAGGACCGACGACTACGAGCAGTACTTC,CASSLRTDDYEQYF
.,TRBV7-9,TRBD2,TRBJ2-7,TGTGCCAGCAGCCCCCACCTCTTGACTAGCGGGAGGGGAAAGCAGTACTTC,CASSPHLLTSGRGKQYF
.,TRBV14,.,TRBJ2-1,TGTGCCAGCAGCCAAGATTACAGGAGCTCCTACAATGAGCAGTTCTTC,CASSQDYRSSYNEQFF
medium-sized,TRBV27,.,TRBJ2-7,TGTGCCAGCAGTTTAACGGCATCGTCAGGCTACGAGCAGTACTTC,CASSLTASSGYEQYF
.,TRBV4-1,TRBD2,TRBJ2-3,TGCGCCAGCAGCCAAGATGGAGACCCGGGACTAGTGGAGGGAGCGCAGTATTTT,CASSQDGDPGLVEGAQYF
.,TRBV7-2,.,TRBJ1-1,TGTGCCAGCAGCGCCCGTTGGGGGGTGAACACTGAAGCTTTCTTT,CASSARWGVNTEAFF
.,TRBV9,TRBD2,TRBJ2-1,TGTGCCAGCAGCGTCAGTACCTTGACTAGCGGGAGGGCGCTCTCCTACAATGAGCAGTTCTTC,CASSVSTLTSGRALSYNEQFF
.,TRBV9,.,TRBJ2-6,TGTGCCAGCAGCGTAGACTGGGGAACCTTCTCTGGGGCCAACGTCCTGACTTTC,CASSVDWGTFSGANVLTF
.,TRBV29-1,.,TRBJ2-7,TGCAGCGTTCGGGGCTCCTACGAGCAGTACTTC,CSVRGSYEQYF
.,TRBV15,.,TRBJ2-3,TGTGCCACCAGCGGGGTCTGGCTGACAGATACGCAGTATTTT,CATSGVWLTDTQYF
.,TRBV28,.,TRBJ2-7,TGTGCCAGCAGTCTATTGTCCGACCGGGACGCCTCCTACGACGAGCAGTACTTC,CASSLLSDRDASYDEQYF
.,TRBV30,.,TRBJ2-3,TGTGCCTACCGACAGACTAGCACAGATACGCAGTATTTT,CAYRQTSTDTQYF
.,TRBV14,.,TRBJ2-3,TGTGCCAGCAGCCAAGATCTAGCTGATGAGGCTAGCACAGATACGCAGTATTTT,CASSQDLADEASTDTQYF
.,TRBV11-2,TRBD2,TRBJ2-1,TGTGCCAGCAGCTCAGGACTAGCGGGAGTATCCAATGAGCAGTTCTTC,CASSSGLAGVSNEQFF
once,TRBV10-3,.,TRBJ2-2,TGTGCCATCAGTGAAGAGCCAGGGGCGGGCACCGGGGAGCTGTTTTTT,CAISEEPGAGTGELFF
.,TRBV14,.,TRBJ2-7,TGTGCCAGCAGCCAAGGGCCTTCCGAGCAGTACTTC,CASSQGPSEQYF
.,TRBV28,TRBD1,TRBJ2-7,TGTGCCAGCAGTCCCACCAATCCGGACAGGCGAGGCGAGCAGTACTTC,CASSPTNPDRRGEQYF
.,TRBV7-3,TRBD2,TRBJ2-1,TGTGCCAGCAGCTTAGCCTCTGCGGGAGCCCCAAACAATGAGCAGTTCTTC,CASSLASAGAPNNEQFF